Sequencing of this T cell receptor (beta chain) was carried out in a study of T-cell memory formation after mild COVID-19. The germline gives CDR1 SGHRS, CDR2 YFSETQ. The CDR3 spans 16 residues. Losses at the gene ends were 4 bases for V and 3 bases for J; bases not matched to a gene: 7. 5'RACE, which relied on constant-segment primers, yielded TCR alpha and TCR beta cDNA libraries carrying sample barcodes and UMIs. TCRdb reprocessed the 5' RACE reads via MiXCR and lists one record per CDR3 protein. Of about 350,000 distinct CDR3 sequences listed, about an eighth are singletons. This rearrangement joins TRBV5-1 to TRBJ2-3; 11 bases are shared with TRBD2. The sample comprised PBMCs or a T cell subset sorted from them (not recorded which). This receptor was taken from a man younger than 35 who had mild COVID-19 (a few samples of this study predate the infection). Cell type and time point are not known. CDR3 residues: CASSRGLAEETDTQYF. DNA of the CDR3: TGCGCCAGCAGCAGGGGACTAGCGGAGGAGACAGATACGCAGTATTTT.